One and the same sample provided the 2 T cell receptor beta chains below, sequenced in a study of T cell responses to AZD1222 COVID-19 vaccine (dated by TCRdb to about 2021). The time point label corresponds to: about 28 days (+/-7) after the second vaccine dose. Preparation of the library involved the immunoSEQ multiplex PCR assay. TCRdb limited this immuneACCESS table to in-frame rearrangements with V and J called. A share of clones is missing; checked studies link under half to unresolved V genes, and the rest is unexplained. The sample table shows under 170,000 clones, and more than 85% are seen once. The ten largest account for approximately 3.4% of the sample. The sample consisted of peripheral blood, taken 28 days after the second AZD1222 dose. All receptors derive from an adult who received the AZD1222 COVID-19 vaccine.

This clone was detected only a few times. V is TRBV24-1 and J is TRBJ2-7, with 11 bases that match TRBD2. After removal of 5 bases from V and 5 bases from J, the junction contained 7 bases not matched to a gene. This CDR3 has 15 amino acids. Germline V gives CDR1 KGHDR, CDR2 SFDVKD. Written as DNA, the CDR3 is TGTGCCACCAGTGCTACACTAGCGGGAGCCCACGAGCAGTACTTC. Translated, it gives CATSATLAGAHEQYF.

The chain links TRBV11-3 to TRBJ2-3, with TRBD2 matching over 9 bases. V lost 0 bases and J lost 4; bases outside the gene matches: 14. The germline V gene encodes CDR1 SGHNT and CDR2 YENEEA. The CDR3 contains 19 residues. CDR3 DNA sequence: TGTGCCAGCAGCTTAGATCGCCCCCTGATAGCGGGAGCATCAGATACGCAGTATTTT. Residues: CASSLDRPLIAGASDTQYF.